Below, 25 T cell receptor beta chains from the same sample are listed, as sequenced in a study of regulatory T cells in long-lasting Graves disease (dated by TCRdb to 2020 to 2023). Libraries were prepared through multiplex PCR. The data were produced on an Illumina HiSeq 4000. iRepertoire HTBI primers and Arm-PCR amplification of CDR3 regions were used to construct TCR beta libraries. TCRdb reprocessing: public reads trimmed at Q25 with fastp, clones called with MiXCR, in-frame beta chains kept. Identical CDR3 proteins give one entry, which carries the most common genes and DNA. The sample table records more than 400,000 distinct CDR3 sequences; 16% of these occur just once. The leading ten clones occupy roughly 10% of the sample. The time point label corresponds to: newly diagnosed GD, antithyroid drugs for less than 3 months. RNA was extracted from PBMCs in TRIzol for both TCR sequencing and RNA sequencing.

These data were also reused for a study on T cells in Graves' hyperthyroidism and ophthalmopathy.

The sequencing used peripheral blood mononuclear cells (PBMCs), collected at new diagnosis, from a patient treated with antithyroid drugs. These receptors originate from a woman aged 30 to 39 with Graves disease. Donor details come from another sample of the same person, matched by shared clones.

This clonotype has at least ten counts. The rearrangement uses TRBV30 and TRBJ2-1; 9 bases match TRBD2. CDR1 and CDR2 (germline): GTSNPN, SVGIG (reference sequence). This CDR3 region has 13 residues. With 3 bases clipped from V and 10 bases from J, the junction kept 7 bases outside the gene matches. The CDR3: CAWRREGHPEQFF. DNA for the CDR3: TGTGCCTGGAGGCGGGAGGGCCATCCCGAGCAGTTCTTC.

A note on this clonotype: A much larger clone lies a single base off, so this may be a read error. The chain uses TRBV10-3 and TRBJ2-7; 8 bases map to TRBD2. CDR1 ENHRY and CDR2 SYGVKD come from the germline V gene. V shed 8 bases and J 9 bases; nucleotides not matched to a gene: 21. There are 16 residues in the CDR3. Written as DNA, the CDR3 is TGTGCCATCGGTGGATCCAGGCTAGCGGGTGGGGAAGGGCAGTACTTC. Residues: CAIGGSRLAGGEGQYF.

The chain combines TRBV7-6 with TRBJ2-7, with a tentative D call TRBD2 (5 bases). From germline, CDR1 is SGHVS and CDR2 FNYEAQ. The length of the CDR3 is 13 residues. Trimming took off 5 bases at V and 3 bases at J, with 11 bases between the two ends. CDR3 loop: CASSQRGGYEQYF. As DNA, the CDR3 is TGTGCCAGCAGCCAACGGGGTGGCTACGAGCAGTACTTC.

This sequence joins TRBV7-2 and TRBJ1-1, with unresolved D. The CDR3 length is 13 residues. Trimming took 6 bases from V and 0 from J, leaving 8 bases between them. Germline CDR1 reads SGHTA; CDR2 reads FQGNSA. The CDR3 spells CASRNSLNTEAFF. In nucleotides, the CDR3 is TGTGCCAGCAGGAATTCTTTGAACACTGAAGCTTTCTTT.

This sequence joins TRBV19 and TRBJ1-6, with TRBD1 matching 7 bases. Germline V gives CDR1 LNHDA, CDR2 SQIVND (reference sequence). The CDR3 extends over 14 amino acids. With V trimmed by 6 bases and J by 8 bases, 7 bases remained unmatched. The CDR3 spells CASRKQGTYSPLHF. CDR3 sequence (DNA): TGTGCCAGTAGAAAACAGGGGACTTATTCACCCCTCCACTTT.

This clonotype was counted a few times. The genes are TRBV28 and TRBJ2-7; tentatively, D is TRBD1 or TRBD2 (7 bases each). The germline CDR1 and CDR2 sequences are MDHEN and SYDVKM. CDR3 length: 14 residues. V lost 2 bases and J 12 bases, leaving 20 bases between the germline ends. CDR3 amino acids: CASSLGQDPASGYF. The DNA of the CDR3 is TGTGCCAGCAGTTTAGGACAGGATCCCGCTAGCGGGTACTTC. Full variable domain (outside the CDR3, taken from reference TRBV28 and TRBJ2-7): DVKVTQSSRYLVKRTGEKVFLECVQDMDHENMFWYRQDPGLGLRLIYFSYDVKMKEKGDIPEGYSVSREKKERFSLILESASTNQTSMYLCASSLGQDPASGYFGPGTRLTVT.

This clonotype occurred many times. The chain joins TRBV6-1 to TRBJ2-1; 7 bases match TRBD2. The CDR3 has 19 residues. Trimming at V came to 2 bases and at J to 5 bases, leaving 18 bases not matched to a gene. In germline, CDR1 is MNHNS, CDR2 SASEGT. CDR3 bases: TGTGCCAGCAGTGAAAGTCCAGGTGGGGGGGGGACTGCCAACAATGAGCAGTTCTTC. Amino acids: CASSESPGGGGTANNEQFF.

The CDR3 nucleotides read TGTGCCAGCAGTGACACCACACAGGGGGCATCGTCACCCCTCCACTTT. Translation: CASSDTTQGASSPLHF. This rearrangement joins TRBV6-4 to TRBJ1-6; 9 bases are a match to TRBD1. Trimming at V came to 2 bases and at J to 10 bases, leaving 9 bases not matched to a gene. The CDR3 totals 16 residues. The V gene's germline CDR1 is MRHNA and CDR2 SNTAGT.

This clonotype showed up many times. The gene calls are TRBV11-3 and TRBJ1-1; D remains ambiguous. The CDR3 is made up of 13 amino acids. The germline V and J ends were trimmed by 0 bases and 4 bases, with 6 bases remaining between them. Germline V lookup: CDR1 SGHNT, CDR2 YENEEA. The CDR3 DNA is TGTGCCAGCAGCTTAGAACCCGGCACTGAAGCTTTCTTT. It yields the protein CASSLEPGTEAFF.

This clonotype was detected ten times or more. V and J are TRBV20-1 and TRBJ2-7; 7 bases are shared with TRBD2. The CDR3 runs to 13 residues. V gave up 6 bases and J gave up 0 bases; unmatched junction bases: 5. Germline V CDR1 and CDR2: DFQATT, SNEGSKA (reference sequence). CDR3 in DNA: TGCAGTGCACTAGCGTTCAGCTCCTACGAGCAGTACTTC. It codes for CSALAFSSYEQYF.

The gene calls are TRBV4-1 and TRBJ2-1, with 10 nucleotides matching TRBD1. Trimming took 0 bases from V and 4 from J; bases not matched to a gene: 9. The germline V gene has CDR1 MGHRA and CDR2 YSYEKL. This CDR3 spans 18 amino acids. For the CDR3, the DNA is TGCGCCAGCAGCCAAGACGGGTTCGGGACAGGGGCGTACAATGAGCAGTTCTTC. It yields the protein CASSQDGFGTGAYNEQFF.

The rearrangement uses TRBV20-1 and TRBJ1-1; D is ambiguous. Trimming took off 5 bases at V and 2 bases at J, with 15 bases between the two ends. Germline CDR1 reads DFQATT; CDR2 reads SNEGSKA (reference sequence). This CDR3 comprises 14 residues. The DNA for the CDR3 is TGCAGTGCTCCCTACCCGGGAGGTAACACTGAAGCTTTCTTT. This codes for CSAPYPGGNTEAFF.

A note on this clonotype: With a far larger clone one base away, a read error is the likely cause. The chain combines TRBV11-1 with TRBJ2-7; D is unclear. V gave up 4 bases and J gave up 7 bases, with 20 bases separating them. The CDR3 loop spans 15 amino acids. Germline loops: CDR1 SGHAT, CDR2 FQDESV (reference sequence). This chain's CDR3 is CASSSGRSSYNEQYF. Here the CDR3 DNA reads TGTGCCAGCAGCTCCGGGCGGAGCTCCTACAATGAGCAGTACTTC.

This clonotype has at least ten counts. V and J are TRBV19 and TRBJ1-1; perhaps TRBD1 as D (5 bases). CDR1 is LNHDA and CDR2 is SQIVND in the germline V gene (reference sequence). The CDR3 has 13 residues. Trimming took off 4 bases at V and 7 bases at J, with 13 bases between the two ends. CDR3 in DNA: TGTGCCAGTAGTACTCAGGGATTCGGTGAAGCTTTCTTT. This gives the protein CASSTQGFGEAFF. Complete variable domain (other parts from reference TRBV19 and TRBJ1-1): DGGITQSPKYLFRKEGQNVTLSCEQNLNHDAMYWYRQDPGQGLRLIYYSQIVNDFQKGDIAEGYSVSREKKESFPLTVTSAQKNPTAFYLCASSTQGFGEAFFGQGTRLTVV.

This clonotype has ten or more counts. The chain couples TRBV11-2 to TRBJ1-1; TRBD1 might be the D (6 bases). Trimming pared 2 bases from V and 8 bases from J, leaving 15 bases between. CDR3 length equals 14 residues. CDR1 is SGHAT, CDR2 FQNNGV, per germline. CDR3 in amino acids: CASSLIFGTTEAFF. The DNA of the CDR3 is TGTGCCAGCAGCTTAATCTTCGGGACAACCGAAGCTTTCTTT.

This clonotype was recorded at least ten times. The chain joins TRBV28 to TRBJ2-3, with no clear D. The CDR3 consists of 13 residues. Between the trimmed V and J ends, which lost 4 bases and 5 bases, there was a span of 10 bases. Per germline, CDR1 MDHEN and CDR2 SYDVKM. The CDR3 protein is CASSSSGGDTQYF. The CDR3 DNA is TGTGCCAGCAGTTCCTCGGGCGGAGATACGCAGTATTTT.

V is TRBV5-1 and J is TRBJ2-6, with D possibly being TRBD1 (5 bases). V lost 0 bases and J lost 2, with 9 bases in between. The germline V gene encodes CDR1 SGHRS and CDR2 YFSETQ. The CDR3 has 16 amino acids. CDR3 sequence (DNA): TGCGCCAGCAGCTTGGACCCAGGGCCTGGGGCCAACGTCCTGACTTTC. It is translated as CASSLDPGPGANVLTF.

In this sample, this clonotype turned up a few times. The J gene is TRBJ1-4, the V gene TRBV4-2; no clear D. V lost 5 bases to trimming and J lost 0 bases, with 7 bases between them. The germline V gene encodes CDR1 LGHNA and CDR2 YNFKEQ. The length of the CDR3 is 14 residues. This CDR3 reads CASSVSSTNEKLFF. CDR3 coding DNA: TGTGCCAGCAGCGTCAGTTCAACTAATGAAAAACTGTTTTTT.

This clonotype showed up just once. With a much larger clone just one base away, this may be a read error. The rearrangement joins TRBV11-2 to TRBJ2-1, with 7 bases lining up with TRBD1. CDR3 length: 14 amino acids. The germline V gene has CDR1 SGHAT and CDR2 FQNNGV. The CDR3 here is CASSLERTGNEHFF. CDR3 nucleotide sequence: TGTGCCAGCAGCTTAGAGCGGACAGGCAATGAGCATTTCTTC.

This clonotype was recorded at least ten times. The rearrangement uses TRBV9 and TRBJ1-1; D possibly corresponds to TRBD1 (6 bases). V lost 4 bases, J lost 10 bases, and 20 bases lay in between. The CDR3 extends over 14 amino acids. CDR1 is SGDLS and CDR2 is YYNGEE in the germline V gene. CDR3 coding DNA: TGTGCCAGCAGCCCTGATCCAGGGGAACGGGGAGCTTTCTTT. It translates to CASSPDPGERGAFF.

This clonotype came up a few times. The chain employs TRBV5-4 and TRBJ2-5; the D gene is possibly TRBD1 (6 bases). The CDR3 has 14 amino acids. V shed 0 bases and J shed 5 bases, with 11 bases lying between them. Germline values: CDR1 SGHNT, CDR2 YYREEE (reference sequence). The CDR3: CASSLARGRETQYF. As DNA, the CDR3 is TGTGCCAGCAGCTTGGCCAGGGGACGGGAGACCCAGTACTTC.

V and J are TRBV9 and TRBJ1-6; D is possibly TRBD1 (5 bases). V was cut by 0 bases and J by 9 bases, with 28 bases left in between. The V gene's germline CDR1 is SGDLS and CDR2 YYNGEE. CDR3 length: 20 residues. Here the CDR3 reads CASSVGPNPLDSKGSSPLHF. CDR3 coding DNA: TGTGCCAGCAGCGTAGGTCCCAACCCGTTGGACTCCAAGGGGTCTTCACCCCTCCACTTT.

This clonotype was counted only a few times. This sequence joins TRBV28 and TRBJ1-6; TRBD1 might be the D (5 bases). Germline V gene data show CDR1 as MDHEN and CDR2 as SYDVKM. The CDR3 totals 20 residues. Trimming stripped 3 bases from V and 0 bases from J, with 21 bases between. CDR3 region: CASSLAPGRGWPSYNSPLHF. The CDR3 DNA is TGTGCCAGCAGTTTGGCCCCGGGTCGGGGGTGGCCCTCCTATAATTCACCCCTCCACTTT.

This clonotype has ten or more counts. The J gene is TRBJ2-1, the V gene TRBV11-2; maybe TRBD1 (6 bases). Germline V CDR1 and CDR2: SGHAT, FQNNGV. This CDR3 comprises 16 residues. V was trimmed by 1 base and J by 3 bases, leaving 13 bases between them. CDR3: CASSLGPRQDYNEQFF. The CDR3 nucleotides read TGTGCCAGCAGCTTAGGCCCGAGACAGGACTACAATGAGCAGTTCTTC.

In this sample, this clonotype turned up a few times. The rearrangement uses TRBV5-4 and TRBJ1-1; a weak D match, TRBD1 (5 bases). V lost 5 bases and J 4 bases, leaving 15 bases between the germline ends. The CDR3 contains 14 residues. Germline V CDR1 and CDR2: SGHNT, YYREEE (reference sequence). The CDR3 reads CASRPDGGGTEAFF. The CDR3 DNA is TGTGCCAGCAGACCGGACGGGGGGGGCACTGAAGCTTTCTTT.